This TCR beta chain was recovered during a study of T cell clones after liver transplantation. The assay was immunoSEQ multiplex PCR, and TCRdb's table has in-frame clones only and misses some. The sample contains around 35,000 clones, around 94% of which appear only once. The CDR3 is 20 amino acids. The material was CD8+ T cells from blood, obtained 12 months after liver transplant. The V gene is TRBV21-1, the J gene TRBJ2-7; whether TRBD2, the table's D call, matches the DNA was not checked. TRBV21-1 is noted as a pseudogene. This receptor was identified in a human patient who received a liver transplant. Some of the T cells might come from the graft donor. The CDR3 region is CASSPSVREGRVRDGGEQYF. DNA of the CDR3: TGTGCCAGCTCTCCGTCGGTGCGGGAGGGCCGGGTAAGGGACGGGGGTGAGCAGTACTTC.